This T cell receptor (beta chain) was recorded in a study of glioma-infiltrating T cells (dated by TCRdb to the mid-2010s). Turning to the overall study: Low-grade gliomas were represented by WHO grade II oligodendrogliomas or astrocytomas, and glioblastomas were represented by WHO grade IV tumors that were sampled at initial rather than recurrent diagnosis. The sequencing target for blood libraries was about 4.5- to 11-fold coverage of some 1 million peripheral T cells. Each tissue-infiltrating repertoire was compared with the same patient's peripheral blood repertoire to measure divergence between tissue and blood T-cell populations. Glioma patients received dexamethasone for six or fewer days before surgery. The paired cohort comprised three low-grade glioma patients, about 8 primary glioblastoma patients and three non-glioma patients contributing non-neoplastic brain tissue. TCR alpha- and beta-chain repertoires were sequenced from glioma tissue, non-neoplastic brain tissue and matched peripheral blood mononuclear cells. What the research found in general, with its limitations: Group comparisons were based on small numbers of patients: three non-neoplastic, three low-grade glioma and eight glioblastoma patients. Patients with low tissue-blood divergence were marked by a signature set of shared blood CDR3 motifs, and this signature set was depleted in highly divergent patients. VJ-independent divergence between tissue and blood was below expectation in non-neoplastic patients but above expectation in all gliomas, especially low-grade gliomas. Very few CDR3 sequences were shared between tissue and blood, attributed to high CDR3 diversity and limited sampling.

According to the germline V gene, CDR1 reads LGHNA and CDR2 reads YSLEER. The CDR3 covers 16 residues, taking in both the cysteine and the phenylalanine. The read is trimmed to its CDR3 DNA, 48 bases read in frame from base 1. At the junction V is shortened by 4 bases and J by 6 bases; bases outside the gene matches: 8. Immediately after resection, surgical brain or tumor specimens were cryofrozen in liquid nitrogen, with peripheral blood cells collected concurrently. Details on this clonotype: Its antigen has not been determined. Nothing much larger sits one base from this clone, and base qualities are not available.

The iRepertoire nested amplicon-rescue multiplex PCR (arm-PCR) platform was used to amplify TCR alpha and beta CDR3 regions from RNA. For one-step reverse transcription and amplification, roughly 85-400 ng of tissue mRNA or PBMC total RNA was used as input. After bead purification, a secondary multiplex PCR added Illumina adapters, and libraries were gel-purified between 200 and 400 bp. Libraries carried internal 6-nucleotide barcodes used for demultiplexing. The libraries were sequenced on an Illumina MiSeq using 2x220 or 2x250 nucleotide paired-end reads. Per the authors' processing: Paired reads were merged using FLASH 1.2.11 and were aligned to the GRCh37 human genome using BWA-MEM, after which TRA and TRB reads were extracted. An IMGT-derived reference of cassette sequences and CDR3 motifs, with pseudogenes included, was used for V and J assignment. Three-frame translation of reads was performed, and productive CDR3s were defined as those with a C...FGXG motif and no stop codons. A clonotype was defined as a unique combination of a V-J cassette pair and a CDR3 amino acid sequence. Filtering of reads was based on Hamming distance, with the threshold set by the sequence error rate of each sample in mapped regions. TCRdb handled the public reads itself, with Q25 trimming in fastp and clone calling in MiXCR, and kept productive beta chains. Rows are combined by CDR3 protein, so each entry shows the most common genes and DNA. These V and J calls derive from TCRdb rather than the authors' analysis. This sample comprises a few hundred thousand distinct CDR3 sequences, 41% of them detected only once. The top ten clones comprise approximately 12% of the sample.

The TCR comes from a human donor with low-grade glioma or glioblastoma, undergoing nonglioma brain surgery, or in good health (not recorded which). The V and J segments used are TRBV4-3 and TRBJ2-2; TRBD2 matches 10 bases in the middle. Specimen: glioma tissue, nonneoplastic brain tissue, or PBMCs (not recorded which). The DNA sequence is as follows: TGCGCCAGCAGCCTGACCGGGACTAGCGTCGCCGGGGAGCTGTTTTTT. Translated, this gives CASSLTGTSVAGELFF.